This T cell receptor (beta chain) is from a study of PD-1 blockade in classical Hodgkin lymphoma. Clones were read by immunoSEQ multiplex PCR, and TCRdb kept only the in-frame ones, dropping some. This table has fewer than 15,000 clones, 75% to 90% appearing once. Germline CDR1 is MNHEY and CDR2 is SMNVEV (reference sequence). This CDR3 contains 9 residues. Time point in this sample: cycle 4 day 1 (C4D1), after 6 weeks of nivolumab. All patients relapsed after autologous stem cell transplantation, and brentuximab vedotin exposure varied. Thawed PBMCs were the source of CD8+ T cells, obtained through magnetic negative selection. The sample holds one count of this clone. What it recognizes is unknown. General study points: Causes of the repertoire differences remain undefined, possibly disease activity or prior therapy. At baseline, newly diagnosed patients reportedly showed less TCR diversity than healthy donors. Lower baseline TCR diversity marked trial partial responders and progressors.

This clonotype was obtained from a human donor with classical Hodgkin lymphoma. The V gene is TRBV27, the J gene TRBJ2-1; D call uncertain. Here the sequenced sample was CD8+ T cells from blood, taken before the fourth cycle of nivolumab. The CDR3 spells CVKNNEQFF. CDR3 sequence (DNA): TGTGTGAAAAACAATGAGCAGTTCTTC.